This is a list of T cell receptor beta chains from one sample in a study of blood T cell dynamics during melanoma immunotherapy. Method: immunoSEQ multiplex PCR; TCRdb's copy keeps in-frame clones and lacks some. The sample yields 20,000 to 25,000 clones, about 90% seen once. The sequencing used blood, collected from a patient treated with checkpoint blockade. These receptors originate from a human donor with melanoma. CDR3s include the opening cysteine and the closing phenylalanine or tryptophan. The D gene is left open where the match is weak. Clone size is shown for a subset of rows, as once, few, many or a class of expanded clone.

clone_size: NA; v_call: TRBV28; d_call: NA; j_call: TRBJ2-3; cdr3_nt: TGTGCCAGCAGTCCCTCCCGACGCAGGCGGACAGATACGCAGTATTTT; cdr3_aa: CASSPSRRRRTDTQYF
clone_size: NA; v_call: TRBV7-9; d_call: TRBD1; j_call: TRBJ1-6; cdr3_nt: TGTGCCAGCAGCCTCCTTACAGGGGGCAATTCACCCCTCCACTTT; cdr3_aa: CASSLLTGGNSPLHF
clone_size: NA; v_call: TRBV15; d_call: TRBD1; j_call: TRBJ2-1; cdr3_nt: TGTGCCACCAGCACGGGACAGGGAACATACAATGAGCAGTTCTTC; cdr3_aa: CATSTGQGTYNEQFF
clone_size: NA; v_call: TRBV18; d_call: TRBD2; j_call: TRBJ2-7; cdr3_nt: TGTGCCAGCTCACCCGGGGGGGGCAGCGAGCAGTACTTC; cdr3_aa: CASSPGGGSEQYF
clone_size: NA; v_call: TRBV27; d_call: NA; j_call: TRBJ1-1; cdr3_nt: TGTGCCAGCAGTATCGATCCACAGGGAGTAACAGCTTTCTTT; cdr3_aa: CASSIDPQGVTAFF
clone_size: NA; v_call: TRBV5-4; d_call: NA; j_call: TRBJ2-3; cdr3_nt: TGTGCCAGCCGCACAGATACGCAGTATTTT; cdr3_aa: CASRTDTQYF
clone_size: NA; v_call: TRBV7-9; d_call: NA; j_call: TRBJ2-1; cdr3_nt: TGTGCCAGCAGCTTAACCCGTGGTATACCCAACAATGAGCAGTTCTTC; cdr3_aa: CASSLTRGIPNNEQFF
clone_size: once; v_call: TRBV7-8; d_call: NA; j_call: TRBJ1-1; cdr3_nt: TGTGCCAGCAGCTTAGGGGGTTTGGCTTTCTTT; cdr3_aa: CASSLGGLAFF
clone_size: NA; v_call: TRBV7-9; d_call: NA; j_call: TRBJ1-4; cdr3_nt: TGTGCCAGCAGCCGGGACTCCCGCGGGGCTAATGAAAAACTGTTTTTT; cdr3_aa: CASSRDSRGANEKLFF
clone_size: NA; v_call: TRBV15; d_call: NA; j_call: TRBJ2-6; cdr3_nt: TGTGCCACCAGCAGCCCAGGGGATATGAACTCTGGGGCCAACGTCCTGACTTTC; cdr3_aa: CATSSPGDMNSGANVLTF
clone_size: NA; v_call: TRBV15; d_call: NA; j_call: TRBJ1-1; cdr3_nt: TGTGCCACCAGCAGAGGCCCCTCCGGGGGCACTGAAGCTTTCTTT; cdr3_aa: CATSRGPSGGTEAFF
clone_size: NA; v_call: TRBV5-1; d_call: NA; j_call: TRBJ2-7; cdr3_nt: TGCGCCAGCAGCTTGGCCCCCCTGGGGGGCTACGAGCAGTACTTC; cdr3_aa: CASSLAPLGGYEQYF
clone_size: once; v_call: TRBV30; d_call: NA; j_call: TRBJ1-2; cdr3_nt: TGTGCCTGGAGTACCCCAAACGAGAACACCTTC; cdr3_aa: CAWSTPNENTF
clone_size: NA; v_call: TRBV7-2; d_call: NA; j_call: TRBJ1-2; cdr3_nt: TGTGCCAGCAGCTCTGCTCTGGGGGGGGGAGGCTATGGCTACACCTTC; cdr3_aa: CASSSALGGGGYGYTF
clone_size: NA; v_call: TRBV14; d_call: TRBD1; j_call: TRBJ2-5; cdr3_nt: TGTGCCAGCAGCCAACAACAGGGGTACGGGACCCAGTACTTC; cdr3_aa: CASSQQQGYGTQYF
clone_size: NA; v_call: TRBV5-6; d_call: NA; j_call: TRBJ1-1; cdr3_nt: TGTGCCAGCAGCTGGGGAACTGAAGCTTTCTTT; cdr3_aa: CASSWGTEAFF
clone_size: NA; v_call: TRBV9; d_call: TRBD1; j_call: TRBJ1-3; cdr3_nt: TGTGCCAGCAGCGTATTCGGGGACAGAGGATCTGGAAACACCATATATTTT; cdr3_aa: CASSVFGDRGSGNTIYF
clone_size: NA; v_call: TRBV5-1; d_call: TRBD2; j_call: TRBJ2-7; cdr3_nt: TGCGCCAGCAGCCCCCAGACTAGCGGGGTGAGCTACGAGCAGTACTTC; cdr3_aa: CASSPQTSGVSYEQYF
clone_size: NA; v_call: TRBV15; d_call: NA; j_call: TRBJ1-5; cdr3_nt: TGTGCCACCAGCAGAGTCGAGAATCAGCCCCAGCATTTT; cdr3_aa: CATSRVENQPQHF
clone_size: once; v_call: TRBV2; d_call: NA; j_call: TRBJ1-5; cdr3_nt: TGTGCCAGCAGTGAGATACAGGGTAGCAATCAGCCCCAGCATTTT; cdr3_aa: CASSEIQGSNQPQHF
clone_size: NA; v_call: TRBV7-9; d_call: NA; j_call: TRBJ1-1; cdr3_nt: TGTGCCAGCAGCCAGCAGGACAGCGGCACTGAAGCTTTCTTT; cdr3_aa: CASSQQDSGTEAFF
clone_size: NA; v_call: TRBV30; d_call: TRBD1; j_call: TRBJ1-5; cdr3_nt: TGTGCCTGGAGTGACTCCCCTCTCCCGGGACAGGGAGAGCATTTT; cdr3_aa: CAWSDSPLPGQGEHF
clone_size: NA; v_call: TRBV7-6; d_call: TRBD2; j_call: TRBJ2-3; cdr3_nt: TGTGCCAGCAGCCTATTAGCGGGGAGCACAGATACGCAGTATTTT; cdr3_aa: CASSLLAGSTDTQYF
clone_size: NA; v_call: TRBV7-3; d_call: NA; j_call: TRBJ2-3; cdr3_nt: TGTGCCAGCAGCCAAGTCAAGGGGGGGACGCAGTATTTT; cdr3_aa: CASSQVKGGTQYF
clone_size: NA; v_call: TRBV7-2; d_call: TRBD1; j_call: TRBJ1-5; cdr3_nt: TGTGCCAGCAGCTTGGACAGGGGCAATCAGCCCCAGCATTTT; cdr3_aa: CASSLDRGNQPQHF
clone_size: NA; v_call: TRBV10-3; d_call: NA; j_call: TRBJ2-7; cdr3_nt: TGTGCCATCAGTGAGACAGGGCCAGGCGAGCAGTACTTC; cdr3_aa: CAISETGPGEQYF
clone_size: NA; v_call: TRBV27; d_call: TRBD1; j_call: TRBJ1-1; cdr3_nt: TGTGCCAGCAATCAGGACAGGGGGCGGGACACTGAAGCTTTCTTT; cdr3_aa: CASNQDRGRDTEAFF
clone_size: NA; v_call: TRBV4-2; d_call: TRBD2; j_call: TRBJ2-7; cdr3_nt: TGTGCCAGCAGCCAAGGACTAGCGGGCCTCTACGAGCAGTACTTC; cdr3_aa: CASSQGLAGLYEQYF
clone_size: NA; v_call: TRBV5-1; d_call: TRBD1; j_call: TRBJ2-5; cdr3_nt: TGCGCCAGCAGCTTAAACCCCGGGACAGGGGGCGCGGAGACCCAGTACTTC; cdr3_aa: CASSLNPGTGGAETQYF